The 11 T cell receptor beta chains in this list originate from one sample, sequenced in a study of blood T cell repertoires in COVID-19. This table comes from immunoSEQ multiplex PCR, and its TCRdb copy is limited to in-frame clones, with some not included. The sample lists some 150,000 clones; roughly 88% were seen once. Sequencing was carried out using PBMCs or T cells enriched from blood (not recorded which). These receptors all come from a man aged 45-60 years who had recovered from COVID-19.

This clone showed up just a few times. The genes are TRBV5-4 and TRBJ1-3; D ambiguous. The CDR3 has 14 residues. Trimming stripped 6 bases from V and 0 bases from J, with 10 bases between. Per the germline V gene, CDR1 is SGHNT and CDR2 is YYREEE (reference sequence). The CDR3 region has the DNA TGTGCCAGCACCACCCGGGGCTCTGGAAACACCATATATTTT. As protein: CASTTRGSGNTIYF.

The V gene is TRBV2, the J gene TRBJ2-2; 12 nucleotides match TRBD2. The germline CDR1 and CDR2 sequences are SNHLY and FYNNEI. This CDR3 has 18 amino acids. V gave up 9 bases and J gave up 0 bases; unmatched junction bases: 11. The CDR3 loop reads CASTTSGGLNANTGELFF. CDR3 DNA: TGTGCCAGTACGACTAGCGGGGGCCTGAACGCGAACACCGGGGAGCTGTTTTTT. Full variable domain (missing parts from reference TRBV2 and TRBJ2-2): EPEVTQTPSHQVTQMGQEVILRCVPISNHLYFYWYRQILGQKVEFLVSFYNNEISEKSEIFDDQFSVERPDGSNFTLKIRSTKLEDSAMYFCASTTSGGLNANTGELFFGEGSRLTVL.

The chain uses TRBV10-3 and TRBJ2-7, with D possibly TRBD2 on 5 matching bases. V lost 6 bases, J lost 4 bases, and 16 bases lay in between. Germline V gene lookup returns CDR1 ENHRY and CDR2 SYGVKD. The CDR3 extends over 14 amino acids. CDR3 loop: CAISSTTGIYEQYF. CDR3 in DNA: TGTGCCATCAGCTCTACAACGGGAATTTACGAGCAGTACTTC.

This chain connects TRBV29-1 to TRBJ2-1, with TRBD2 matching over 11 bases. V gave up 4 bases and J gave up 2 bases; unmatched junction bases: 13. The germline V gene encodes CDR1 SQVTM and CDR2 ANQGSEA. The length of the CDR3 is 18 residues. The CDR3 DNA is TGCAGCGTTGTGAGAGGATCTAGCGGGGGGCAGCCCTACAATGAGCAGTTCTTC. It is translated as CSVVRGSSGGQPYNEQFF.

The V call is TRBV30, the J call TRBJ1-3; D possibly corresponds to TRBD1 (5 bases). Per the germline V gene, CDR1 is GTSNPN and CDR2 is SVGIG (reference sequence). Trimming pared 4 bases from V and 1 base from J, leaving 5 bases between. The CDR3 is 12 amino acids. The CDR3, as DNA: TGTGCCTGGACAGGGTCTGGAAACACCATATATTTT. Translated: CAWTGSGNTIYF.

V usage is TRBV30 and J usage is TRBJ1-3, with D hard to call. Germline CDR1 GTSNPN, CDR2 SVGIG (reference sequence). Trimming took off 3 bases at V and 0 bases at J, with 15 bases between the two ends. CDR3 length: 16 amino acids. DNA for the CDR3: TGTGCCTGGAGGGGAGAGGGCTCCAGCTCTGGAAACACCATATATTTT. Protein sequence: CAWRGEGSSSGNTIYF. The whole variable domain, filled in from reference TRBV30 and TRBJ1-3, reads SQTIHQWPATLVQPVGSPLSLECTVEGTSNPNLYWYRQAAGRGLQLLFYSVGIGQISSEVPQNLSASRPQDRQFILSSKKLLLSDSGFYLCAWRGEGSSSGNTIYFGEGSWLTVV.

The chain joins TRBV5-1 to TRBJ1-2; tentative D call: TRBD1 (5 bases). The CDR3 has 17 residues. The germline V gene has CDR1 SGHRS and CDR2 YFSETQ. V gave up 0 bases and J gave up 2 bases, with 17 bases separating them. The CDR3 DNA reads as TGCGCCAGCAGCTTGGCCCCTCGGGTAGCAGGGAACTATGGCTACACCTTC. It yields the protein CASSLAPRVAGNYGYTF.

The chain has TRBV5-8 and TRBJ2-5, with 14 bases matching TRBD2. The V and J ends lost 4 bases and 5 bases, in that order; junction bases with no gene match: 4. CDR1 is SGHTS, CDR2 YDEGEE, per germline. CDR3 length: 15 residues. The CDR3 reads CASSTGLAGVETQYF. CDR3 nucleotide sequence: TGTGCCAGCAGCACGGGACTAGCGGGGGTTGAGACCCAGTACTTC.

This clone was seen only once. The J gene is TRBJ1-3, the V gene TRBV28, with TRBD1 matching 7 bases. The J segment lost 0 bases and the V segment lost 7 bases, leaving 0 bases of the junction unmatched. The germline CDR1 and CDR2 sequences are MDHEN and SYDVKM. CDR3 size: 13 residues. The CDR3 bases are TGTGCCAGCAACAGGGGCTCTGGAAACACCATATATTTT. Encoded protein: CASNRGSGNTIYF.

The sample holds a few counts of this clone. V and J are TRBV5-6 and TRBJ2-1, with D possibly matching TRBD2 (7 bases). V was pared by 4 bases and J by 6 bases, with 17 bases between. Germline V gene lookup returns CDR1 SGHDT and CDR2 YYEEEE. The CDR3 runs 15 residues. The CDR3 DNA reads TGTGCCAGCAGCCCATGGGGGGGGCTTTTCAATGAGCAGTTCTTC. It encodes CASSPWGGLFNEQFF.

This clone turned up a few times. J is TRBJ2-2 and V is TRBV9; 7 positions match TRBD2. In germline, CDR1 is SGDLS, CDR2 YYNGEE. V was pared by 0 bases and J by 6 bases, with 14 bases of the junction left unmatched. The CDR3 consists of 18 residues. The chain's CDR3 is CASSVVPAGIDLPGELFF. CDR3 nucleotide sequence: TGTGCCAGCAGCGTAGTTCCAGCGGGGATTGACCTGCCCGGGGAGCTGTTTTTT.